The 17 T cell receptor beta chains below were found in one sample sequenced in a study of T cells of healthy individuals. TCRdb reprocessed the 5' RACE reads via MiXCR and lists one record per CDR3 protein. The data hold approximately 100,000 distinct CDR3 sequences, with under 20% observed a single time. The receptors originated from a human donor in good health.

This clonotype was seen a handful of times. V is TRBV12-3 or TRBV12-4 and J is TRBJ1-2, with D uncertain. The CDR3 is 13 residues long. Trimming stripped 5 bases from V and 1 base from J, with 8 bases between. The CDR3 sequence is CASSLYLNYGYTF. Written as DNA, the CDR3 is TGTGCCAGCAGTCTGTACCTTAACTATGGCTACACCTTC.

This clonotype has more than one count but fewer than ten. V gene TRBV28 combines with J gene TRBJ2-3; possible D gene TRBD2, 6 bases. This CDR3 comprises 16 residues. Germline assignment: CDR1 MDHEN and CDR2 SYDVKM. Trimming cost V 3 bases and J 0 bases, with 13 bases left between them. For the CDR3, the DNA is TGTGCCAGCAGTTTCGGCAGGGACTCTAGCACAGATACGCAGTATTTT. Its translation: CASSFGRDSSTDTQYF. Using reference TRBV28 and TRBJ2-3 for the parts outside the CDR3, the full variable domain is DVKVTQSSRYLVKRTGEKVFLECVQDMDHENMFWYRQDPGLGLRLIYFSYDVKMKEKGDIPEGYSVSREKKERFSLILESASTNQTSMYLCASSFGRDSSTDTQYFGPGTRLTVL.

This chain connects TRBV7-2 to TRBJ2-7; either TRBD1 or TRBD2 may supply D (6 bases each). The germline V and J ends were trimmed by 2 bases and 1 base, with 24 bases remaining between them. The CDR3 extends over 19 amino acids. Germline V gives CDR1 SGHTA, CDR2 FQGNSA. For the CDR3, the DNA is TGTGCCAGCAGCTTAAGAACAGGGACATTCGGGACTGGATCCTACGAGCAGTACTTC. Its protein product is CASSLRTGTFGTGSYEQYF.

The chain recombines TRBV27 with TRBJ1-5; TRBD1 is a possible D gene (5 bases). The CDR3 covers 14 residues. V shed 2 bases and J shed 7 bases, with 12 bases lying between them. Germline CDR1 reads MNHEY; CDR2 reads SMNVEV (reference sequence). The chain's CDR3 is CASSLNGGGQPQHF. CDR3 nucleotide sequence: TGTGCCAGCAGTTTAAACGGGGGGGGACAGCCCCAGCATTTT.

V gene TRBV30 combines with J gene TRBJ2-3; D is possibly TRBD2 (7 bases). V was shortened by 0 bases and J by 4 bases, with 11 bases between the two germline ends. Germline CDR1 GTSNPN, CDR2 SVGIG (reference sequence). CDR3 length: 14 residues. CDR3 residues: CAWSVRGGADTQYF. For the CDR3, the DNA is TGTGCCTGGAGTGTAAGGGGGGGGGCAGATACGCAGTATTTT.

This clonotype has more than one count but fewer than ten. One junction end does not reproduce the germline sequence, and a read error may be involved. The chain couples TRBV20-1 to TRBJ2-7; the match to TRBD1 covers 11 bases. CDR1 and CDR2 (germline): DFQATT, SNEGSKA (reference sequence). CDR3 length: 12 amino acids. CDR3 bases: TGCAGTGGGGGTATTGGACAGGGGGCATTTGTCTTC. It encodes CSGGIGQGAFVF.

J is TRBJ2-7 and V is TRBV3-1; TRBD1 agrees at 9 bases. J gave up 7 bases and V 4 bases, and 8 bases lay outside the gene matches. The CDR3 is made up of 14 amino acids. Per the germline V gene, CDR1 is LGHDT and CDR2 is YNNKEL (reference sequence). The CDR3 protein is CASSPSYRGREQYF. In DNA form, the CDR3 reads TGTGCCAGCAGCCCATCATACAGGGGGCGAGAGCAGTACTTC.

This clonotype has a handful of counts. V and J are TRBV25-1 and TRBJ2-2, with D perhaps matching TRBD2 (5 bases). The V gene lost 3 bases and the J gene lost 7 bases, with 9 bases spanning the gap. CDR1 is MGHDK, CDR2 SYGVNS, per germline. This CDR3 has 13 amino acids. The CDR3, as DNA: TGTGCCAGCAGTGAGATCCGGGGCGGGGAGCTGTTTTTT. Its translation is CASSEIRGGELFF.

The chain couples TRBV20-1 to TRBJ2-3; D is undetermined. Deletions cut 0 bases from V and 6 bases from J, with 10 bases between. This CDR3 spans 13 amino acids. CDR1 is DFQATT, CDR2 SNEGSKA, per germline (reference sequence). CDR3 sequence: CSARDPLLDTQYF. For the CDR3, the DNA is TGCAGTGCTAGAGATCCATTGCTTGATACGCAGTATTTT.

This clonotype was recorded many times. This chain joins TRBV6-1 and TRBJ2-3; unclear D gene. Germline CDR1 reads MNHNS; CDR2 reads SASEGT. Deletions cut 6 bases from V and 1 base from J, with 11 bases between. The CDR3 consists of 14 residues. This chain's CDR3 is CASRANEGTDTQYF. As DNA, the CDR3 is TGTGCCAGCAGAGCAAACGAGGGCACAGATACGCAGTATTTT.

This clonotype was recorded at least ten times. The V call is TRBV20-1, the J call TRBJ2-3; TRBD2 matches at 10 bases. V trimming: 1 base; J trimming: 3 bases; junction bases outside the gene matches: 7. The germline V gene has CDR1 DFQATT and CDR2 SNEGSKA (reference sequence). The CDR3 loop spans 16 amino acids. CDR3 nucleotide sequence: TGCAGTGCTAGAGCCACAGGACTAGCGGAAACAGATACGCAGTATTTT. It specifies CSARATGLAETDTQYF.

This clonotype was counted at least ten times. This chain links TRBV19 with TRBJ2-1, with 9 bases identical to TRBD1. Trimming took 3 bases from V and 11 from J; bases not matched to a gene: 8. Per the germline V gene, CDR1 is LNHDA and CDR2 is SQIVND (reference sequence). The CDR3 runs to 14 residues. This chain's CDR3 is CASSIRDRVNKQFF. As DNA, the CDR3 is TGTGCCAGTAGTATCCGGGACAGGGTCAACAAGCAGTTCTTC. The full variable domain, in which reference TRBV19 and TRBJ2-1 provide the parts outside the CDR3, is DGGITQSPKYLFRKEGQNVTLSCEQNLNHDAMYWYRQDPGQGLRLIYYSQIVNDFQKGDIAEGYSVSREKKESFPLTVTSAQKNPTAFYLCASSIRDRVNKQFFGPGTRLTVL.

This clonotype was observed at least ten times. The CDR3 reads CASSQDGYVGQGHNEQFF. CDR3 nucleotides: TGCGCCAGCAGCCAAGATGGGTACGTGGGACAGGGACACAATGAGCAGTTCTTC. The rearrangement joins TRBV4-3 to TRBJ2-1; TRBD1 matches 9 bases. Unmatched junction bases numbered 11, after V lost 0 bases and J lost 5 bases. The CDR3 is 18 residues long. CDR1 LGHNA and CDR2 YSLEER come from the germline V gene.

V gene TRBV9 combines with J gene TRBJ2-7; D is unclear. Germline V CDR1 and CDR2: SGDLS, YYNGEE. The CDR3 runs 11 residues. V shed 3 bases and J shed 3 bases, with 4 bases lying between them. In DNA form, the CDR3 reads TGTGCCAGCAGCGGGGACTACGAGCAGTACTTC. As protein: CASSGDYEQYF.

Ten or more counts support this clonotype. The chain carries TRBV28 and TRBJ2-2; TRBD2 matches 7 bases. J gave up 0 bases and V 6 bases, and 4 bases lay outside the gene matches. The germline CDR1 and CDR2 sequences are MDHEN and SYDVKM. The CDR3 has 15 residues. The CDR3 reads CASRRGGANTGELFF. CDR3 coding DNA: TGTGCCAGCAGACGCGGGGGAGCGAACACCGGGGAGCTGTTTTTT.

This clonotype was found a few times. This chain joins TRBV6-2 or TRBV6-3 and TRBJ2-7; D is perhaps TRBD1 (6 bases). V lost 11 bases and J 6 bases, leaving 14 bases between the germline ends. The germline V gene encodes CDR1 MNHEY and CDR2 SVGEGT. The CDR3 sequence is 11 residues long. The DNA for the CDR3 is TGTGCCGTCCAACAGGGTAGCGAGCAGTACTTC. Translating gives CAVQQGSEQYF.

Note on this clonotype: This may stem from a read error, because a much larger clone lies one nucleotide away. The chain uses TRBV4-3 and TRBJ1-1; unclear D gene. Germline V lookup: CDR1 LGHNA, CDR2 YSLEER. The CDR3 extends over 14 amino acids. The CDR3, as DNA: TGCGCCAGCAGCCAAGGGGCTAAGAACACTGAAGCTTCCTTT. Protein: CASSQGAKNTEASF.